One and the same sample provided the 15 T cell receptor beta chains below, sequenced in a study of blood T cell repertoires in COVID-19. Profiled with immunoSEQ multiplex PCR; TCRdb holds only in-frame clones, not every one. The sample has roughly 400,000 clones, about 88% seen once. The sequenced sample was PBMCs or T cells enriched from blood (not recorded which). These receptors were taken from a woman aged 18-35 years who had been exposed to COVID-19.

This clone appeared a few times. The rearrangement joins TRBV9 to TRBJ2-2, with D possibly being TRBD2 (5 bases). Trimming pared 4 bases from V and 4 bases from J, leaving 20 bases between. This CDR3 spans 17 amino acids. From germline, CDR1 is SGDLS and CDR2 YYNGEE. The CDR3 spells CASSLSDWGWTTGELFF. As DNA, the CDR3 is TGTGCCAGCAGCCTATCGGACTGGGGATGGACCACCGGGGAGCTGTTTTTT.

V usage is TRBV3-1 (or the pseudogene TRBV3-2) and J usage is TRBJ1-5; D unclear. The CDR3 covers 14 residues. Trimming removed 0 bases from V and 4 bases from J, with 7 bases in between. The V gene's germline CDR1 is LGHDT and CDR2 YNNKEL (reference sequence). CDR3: CASSQDAGNQPQHF. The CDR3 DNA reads TGTGCCAGCAGCCAAGATGCCGGGAATCAGCCCCAGCATTTT.

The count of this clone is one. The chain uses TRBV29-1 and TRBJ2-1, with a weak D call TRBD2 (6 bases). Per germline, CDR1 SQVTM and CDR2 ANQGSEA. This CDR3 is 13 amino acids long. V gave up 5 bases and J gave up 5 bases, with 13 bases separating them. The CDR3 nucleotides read TGCAGCGTTCCACCAAAGCGGGACAATGAGCAGTTCTTC. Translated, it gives CSVPPKRDNEQFF.

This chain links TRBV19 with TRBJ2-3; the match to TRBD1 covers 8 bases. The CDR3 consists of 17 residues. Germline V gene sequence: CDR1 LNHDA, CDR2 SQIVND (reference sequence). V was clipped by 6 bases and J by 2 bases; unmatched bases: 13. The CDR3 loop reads CASRRAGGSANTDTQYF. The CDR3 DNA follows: TGTGCCAGTAGGAGGGCAGGGGGCTCGGCAAACACAGATACGCAGTATTTT.

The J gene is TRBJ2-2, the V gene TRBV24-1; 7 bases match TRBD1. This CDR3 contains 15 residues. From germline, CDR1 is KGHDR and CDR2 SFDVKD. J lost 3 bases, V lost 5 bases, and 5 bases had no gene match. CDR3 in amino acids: CATSGLQGYTGELFF. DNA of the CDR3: TGTGCCACCAGTGGTTTACAGGGGTACACCGGGGAGCTGTTTTTT.

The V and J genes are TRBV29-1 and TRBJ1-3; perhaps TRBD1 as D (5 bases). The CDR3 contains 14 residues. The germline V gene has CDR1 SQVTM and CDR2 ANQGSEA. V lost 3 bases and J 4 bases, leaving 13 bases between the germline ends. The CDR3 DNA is TGCAGCGTTGATCAAGGGGCTCAAGGAAACACCATATATTTT. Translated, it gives CSVDQGAQGNTIYF.

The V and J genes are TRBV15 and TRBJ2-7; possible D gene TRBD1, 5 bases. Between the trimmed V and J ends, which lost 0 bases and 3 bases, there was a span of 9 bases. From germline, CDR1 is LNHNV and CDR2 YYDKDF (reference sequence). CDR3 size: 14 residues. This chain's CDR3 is CATSREKGIYEQYF. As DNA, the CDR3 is TGTGCCACCAGCAGAGAGAAGGGGATCTACGAGCAGTACTTC.

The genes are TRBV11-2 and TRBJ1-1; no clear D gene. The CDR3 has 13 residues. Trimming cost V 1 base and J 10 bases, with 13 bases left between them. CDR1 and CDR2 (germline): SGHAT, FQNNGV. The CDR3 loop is CASSLGYANIAFF. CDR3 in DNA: TGTGCCAGCAGCTTAGGCTACGCGAATATAGCTTTCTTT.

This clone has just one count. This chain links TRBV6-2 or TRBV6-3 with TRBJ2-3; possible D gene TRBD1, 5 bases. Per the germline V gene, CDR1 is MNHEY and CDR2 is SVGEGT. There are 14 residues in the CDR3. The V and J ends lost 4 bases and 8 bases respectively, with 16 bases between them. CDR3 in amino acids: CASSFTGRDTTQYF. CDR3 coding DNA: TGTGCCAGCAGTTTCACAGGAAGAGACACTACGCAGTATTTT.

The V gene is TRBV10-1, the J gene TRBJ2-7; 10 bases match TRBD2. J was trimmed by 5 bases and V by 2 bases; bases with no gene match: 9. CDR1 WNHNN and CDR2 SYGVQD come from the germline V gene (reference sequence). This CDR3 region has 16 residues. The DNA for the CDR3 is TGCGCCAGCAGTGAGGGACTAGCGGAGCTCGGGGACGAGCAGTACTTC. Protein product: CASSEGLAELGDEQYF.

As DNA, the CDR3 is TGTGCCAGCAGCGTCTCGCCCGACAGGTCTAATGAAAAACTGTTTTTT. It translates to CASSVSPDRSNEKLFF. The chain uses TRBV9 and TRBJ1-4; TRBD1 is a possible D gene (6 bases). The CDR3 sequence is 16 residues long. Per the germline V gene, CDR1 is SGDLS and CDR2 is YYNGEE. Trimming took 2 bases from V and 3 from J, leaving 14 bases between them.

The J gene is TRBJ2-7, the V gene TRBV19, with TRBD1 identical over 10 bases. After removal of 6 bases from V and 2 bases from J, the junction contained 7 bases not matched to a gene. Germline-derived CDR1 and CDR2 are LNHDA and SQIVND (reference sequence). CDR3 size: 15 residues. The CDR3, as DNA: TGTGCCAGTAGGCCCATGGGGACAGGGGCCTACGAGCAGTACTTC. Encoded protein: CASRPMGTGAYEQYF.

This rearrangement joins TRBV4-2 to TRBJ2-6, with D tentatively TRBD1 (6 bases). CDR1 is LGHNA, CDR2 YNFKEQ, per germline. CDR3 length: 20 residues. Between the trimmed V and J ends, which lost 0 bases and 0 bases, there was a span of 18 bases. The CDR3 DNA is TGTGCCAGCAGCCAAGATCTAGGGGGTAGCGTCCTCTCTGGGGCCAACGTCCTGACTTTC. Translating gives CASSQDLGGSVLSGANVLTF.

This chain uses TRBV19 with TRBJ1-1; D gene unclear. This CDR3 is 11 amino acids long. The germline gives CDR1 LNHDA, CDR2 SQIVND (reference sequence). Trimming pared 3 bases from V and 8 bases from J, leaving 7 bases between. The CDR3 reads CASSIREEAFF. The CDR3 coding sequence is TGTGCCAGTAGTATCCGGGAAGAAGCTTTCTTT.

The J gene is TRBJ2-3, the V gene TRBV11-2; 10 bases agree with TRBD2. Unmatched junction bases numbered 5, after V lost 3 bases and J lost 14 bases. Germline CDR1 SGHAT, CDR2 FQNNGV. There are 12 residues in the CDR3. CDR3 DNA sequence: TGTGCCAGCAGCTTGCAGCGGGGGGGCTTGTATTTT. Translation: CASSLQRGGLYF.